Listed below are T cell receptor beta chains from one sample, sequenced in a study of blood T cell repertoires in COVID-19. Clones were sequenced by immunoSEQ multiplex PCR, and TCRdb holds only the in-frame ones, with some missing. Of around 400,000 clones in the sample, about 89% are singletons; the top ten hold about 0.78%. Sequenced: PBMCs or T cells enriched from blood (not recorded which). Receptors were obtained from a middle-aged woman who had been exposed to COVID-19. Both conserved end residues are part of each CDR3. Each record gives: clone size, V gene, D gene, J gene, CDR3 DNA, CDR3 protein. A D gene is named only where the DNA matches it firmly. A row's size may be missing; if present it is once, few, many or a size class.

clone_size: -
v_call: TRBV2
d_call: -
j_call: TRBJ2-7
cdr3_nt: TGTGCCAGCAGGGCGGGCAGCGCGAACTACGAGCAGTACTTC
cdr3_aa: CASRAGSANYEQYF

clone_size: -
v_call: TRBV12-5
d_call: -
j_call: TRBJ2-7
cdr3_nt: TGTGCTAGTGGTTTGGTACGAACAGGGTGGATTGGCGAAGCCTACGAGCAGTACTTC
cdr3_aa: CASGLVRTGWIGEAYEQYF

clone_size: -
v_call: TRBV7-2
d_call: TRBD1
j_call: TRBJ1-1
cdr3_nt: TGTGCCAGCAGCTCCACAGGGGGCTCACCTGAAGCTTTCTTT
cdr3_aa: CASSSTGGSPEAFF

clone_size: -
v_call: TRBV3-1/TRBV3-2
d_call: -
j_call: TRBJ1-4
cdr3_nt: TGTGCCAGCAGCCAGGAGATTCCAACTAATGAAAAACTGTTTTTT
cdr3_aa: CASSQEIPTNEKLFF

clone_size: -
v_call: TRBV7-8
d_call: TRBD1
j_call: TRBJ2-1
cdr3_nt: TGTGCCAGCAGCTCGGACAGGGGGAATGAGCAGTTCTTC
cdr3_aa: CASSSDRGNEQFF

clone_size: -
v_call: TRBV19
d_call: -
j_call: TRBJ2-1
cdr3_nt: TGTGCCAGTCAACCAGGGGGGACATCCTACAATGAGCAGTTCTTC
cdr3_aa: CASQPGGTSYNEQFF

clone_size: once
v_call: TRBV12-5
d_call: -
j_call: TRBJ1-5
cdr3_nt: TGTGCTAGTGGTTTGGGCGAATGGCAGCCCCAGCATTTT
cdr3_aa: CASGLGEWQPQHF

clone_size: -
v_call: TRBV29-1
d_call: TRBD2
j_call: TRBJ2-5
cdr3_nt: TGCAGCGTCGGACTAGCAGAGACCCAGTACTTC
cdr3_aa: CSVGLAETQYF

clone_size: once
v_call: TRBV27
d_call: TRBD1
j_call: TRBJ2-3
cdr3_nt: TGTGCCAGCAGCCGCGTCCAAGGGGGCTCAGATACGCAGTATTTT
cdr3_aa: CASSRVQGGSDTQYF

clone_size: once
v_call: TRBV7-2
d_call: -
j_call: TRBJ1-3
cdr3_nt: TGTGCCAGCGGCACAGGGTCACCTGGAAACACCATATATTTT
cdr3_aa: CASGTGSPGNTIYF

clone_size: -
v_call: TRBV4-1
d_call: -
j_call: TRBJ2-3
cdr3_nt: TGCGCCAGCAGCCAAGAACCACCATACGGAGTCGCGGATACGCAGTATTTT
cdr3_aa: CASSQEPPYGVADTQYF

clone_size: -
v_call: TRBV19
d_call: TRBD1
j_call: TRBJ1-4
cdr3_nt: TGTGCCAGTAAGGTGACAGGGAAACTGTTTTTT
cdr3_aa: CASKVTGKLFF

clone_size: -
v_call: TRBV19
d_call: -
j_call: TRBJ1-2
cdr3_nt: TGTGCCAGTAGTATCGGACTGGGGTACACCTTC
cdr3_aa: CASSIGLGYTF

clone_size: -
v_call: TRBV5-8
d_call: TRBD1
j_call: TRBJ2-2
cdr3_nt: TGTGCCAGCAGACGACAGGGGTCCGGCACCGGGGAGCTGTTTTTT
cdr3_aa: CASRRQGSGTGELFF

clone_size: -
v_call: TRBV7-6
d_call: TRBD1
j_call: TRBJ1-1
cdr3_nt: TGTGCCAGCAGTCGGGGACAGACGAACACTGAAGCTTTCTTT
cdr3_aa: CASSRGQTNTEAFF

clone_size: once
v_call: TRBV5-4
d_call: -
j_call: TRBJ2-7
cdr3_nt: TGTGCCAGCAGCTTGGCCGGCCAGGGAGGACCCTCCTACGAGCAGTACTTC
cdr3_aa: CASSLAGQGGPSYEQYF

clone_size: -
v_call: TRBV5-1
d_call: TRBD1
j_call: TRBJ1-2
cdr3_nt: TGCGCCAGCAGCTTGGGTGCGACAGGGGTCGGCTACACCTTC
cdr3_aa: CASSLGATGVGYTF

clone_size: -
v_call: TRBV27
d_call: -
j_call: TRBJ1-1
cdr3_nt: TGTGCCAGCAGTTTATTCGGGTGGACTGAAGCTTTCTTT
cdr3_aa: CASSLFGWTEAFF

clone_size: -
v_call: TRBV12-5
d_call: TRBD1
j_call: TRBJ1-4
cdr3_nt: TGTGCTAGTGGTTCGGGACAGAAGAATGAAAAACTGTTTTTT
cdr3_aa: CASGSGQKNEKLFF

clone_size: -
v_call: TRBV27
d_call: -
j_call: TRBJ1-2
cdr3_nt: TGTGCCAGCAGTTTAGATCCCAGGAGGTCATCTATGGATGGCTACACCTTC
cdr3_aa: CASSLDPRRSSMDGYTF

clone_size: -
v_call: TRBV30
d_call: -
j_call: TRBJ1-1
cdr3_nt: TGTGCCTGGAGTCCTCGGGCTAAAGGGGTTGAAGCTTTCTTT
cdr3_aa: CAWSPRAKGVEAFF

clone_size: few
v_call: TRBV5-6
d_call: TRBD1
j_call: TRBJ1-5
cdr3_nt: TGTGCCAGCAGCTTGGCAGGGGGCTCAAGCAATCAGCCCCAGCATTTT
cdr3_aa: CASSLAGGSSNQPQHF

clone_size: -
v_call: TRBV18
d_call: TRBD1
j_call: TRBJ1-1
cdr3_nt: TGTGCCAGCTCACCGCAGCGGACAGGGGGTTTGAACACTGAAGCTTTCTTT
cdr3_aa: CASSPQRTGGLNTEAFF

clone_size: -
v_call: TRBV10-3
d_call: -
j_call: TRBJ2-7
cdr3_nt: TGTGCCATCATGGCCGGGGTCGGTTACGAGCAGTACTTC
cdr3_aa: CAIMAGVGYEQYF

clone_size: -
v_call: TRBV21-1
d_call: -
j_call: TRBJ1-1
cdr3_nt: TGTGCCAGCAGCAAACGGGAGGACAGGGGGCTGGGTGAAGCTTTCTTT
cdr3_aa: CASSKREDRGLGEAFF

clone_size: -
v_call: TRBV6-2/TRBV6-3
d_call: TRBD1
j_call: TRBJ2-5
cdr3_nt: TGTGCCAGCAGTCACGGGACAGGGTGGAGGGTGACCCAGTACTTC
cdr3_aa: CASSHGTGWRVTQYF

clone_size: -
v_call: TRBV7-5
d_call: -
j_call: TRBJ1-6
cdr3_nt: TGTGCCATCCTGGGCATGAGCTATAATTCACCCCTCCACTTT
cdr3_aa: CAILGMSYNSPLHF

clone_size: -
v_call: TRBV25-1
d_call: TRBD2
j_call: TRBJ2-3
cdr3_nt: TGTGCCAGCAGTCAGCGGGGCAGCACAGATACGCAGTATTTT
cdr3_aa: CASSQRGSTDTQYF

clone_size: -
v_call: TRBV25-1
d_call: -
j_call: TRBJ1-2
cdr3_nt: TGTGCCAGCAGTGAATCGGGCTATGGCTACACCTTC
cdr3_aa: CASSESGYGYTF

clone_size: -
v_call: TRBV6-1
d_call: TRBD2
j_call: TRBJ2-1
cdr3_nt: TGTGCCAGCAGTGAAATCGGGGCGGGAGTATCCGGGAGAGAGCAGTTCTTC
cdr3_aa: CASSEIGAGVSGREQFF

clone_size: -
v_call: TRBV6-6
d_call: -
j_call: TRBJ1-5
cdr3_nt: TGTGCCAGCAGTTACTTACAGGACAATCAGCCCCAGCATTTT
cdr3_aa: CASSYLQDNQPQHF

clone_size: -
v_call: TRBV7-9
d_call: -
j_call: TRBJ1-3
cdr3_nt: TGTGCCAGCAGCTTAGAATTTGGCAGCTCTGGAAACACCATATATTTT
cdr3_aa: CASSLEFGSSGNTIYF

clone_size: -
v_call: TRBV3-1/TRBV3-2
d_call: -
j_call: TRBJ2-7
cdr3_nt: TGTGCCAGCAGCCATGGGGACAAGAGCGAGCAGTACTTC
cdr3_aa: CASSHGDKSEQYF

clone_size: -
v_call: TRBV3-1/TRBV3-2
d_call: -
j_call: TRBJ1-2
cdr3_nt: TGTGCCAGCTCCGGGGGGGGTGGCTACACCTTC
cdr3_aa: CASSGGGGYTF

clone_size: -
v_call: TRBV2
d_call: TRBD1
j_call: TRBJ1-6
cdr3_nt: TGTGCCAGCAGTGACCGACAGGGGTTCGGGGCCCTCCACTTT
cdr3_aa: CASSDRQGFGALHF

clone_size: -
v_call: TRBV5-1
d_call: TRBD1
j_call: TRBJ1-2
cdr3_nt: TGCGCCAGCAGCCCCAGTCCCGGGACAGGGGTTGGCGGCTACACCTTC
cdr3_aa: CASSPSPGTGVGGYTF